This TCR beta chain derives from a study of T-cell reconstitution after alpha-beta-depleted transplantation in children. Overall study findings and caveats: By one year post-transplant, T-cell counts and diversity largely arose from T cells that were newly produced. Reportedly, only several hundred clones from non-depleted graft cells drove alpha-beta T-cell counts at about two months.

Unique molecular identifiers featured in how the TCRbeta library was prepared. TCRdb analysed the PCR reads with MiXCR anew, one entry per CDR3 protein. The repertoire has 900,000 or so distinct CDR3 sequences, roughly 16% of them found once; the top ten carry just under 5%. With 6 bases removed from V and 8 bases from J, the gap between germline ends came to 17 bases. The germline V gene encodes CDR1 KGHSH and CDR2 LQKENI. The length of the CDR3 is 14 residues. This clonotype was seen a handful of times. Antigen specificity is unknown. The sample in question was PBMCs, mostly from graft donor cells, obtained 360 days after TCRalphabeta/CD19-depleted stem cell transplant. The chain links TRBV18 to TRBJ2-1; D tentatively reads TRBD1 or TRBD2 (5 bases each). The receptor's source is a male patient aged 10 to 17 who had a stem cell transplant for acute lymphoblastic leukemia, so the T cells may come from the graft donor. The CDR3 is CASSQGTPGYEQFF. As DNA, the CDR3 is TGTGCCAGCTCCCAAGGGACCCCCGGCTATGAGCAGTTCTTC. Complete variable domain (other parts from reference TRBV18 and TRBJ2-1): NAGVMQNPRHLVRRRGQEARLRCSPMKGHSHVYWYRQLPEEGLKFMVYLQKENIIDESGMPKERFSAEFPKEGPSILRIQQVVRGDSAAYFCASSQGTPGYEQFFGPGTRLTVL.